Described below is a single T cell receptor beta chain sequence and its context. Its target is unknown. This specimen comes from a study of T-cell reconstitution after alpha-beta-depleted transplantation in children. Points from the study as a whole: In patients about two months after transplant, alpha-beta T cells reportedly arose from several hundred expanded graft clones. Recipient T cells and thymic progenitors that survived were the source of the high TCRbeta diversity seen at day 60 in some patients. T-cell numbers and diversity, one year after transplant, stemmed largely from T cells that were newly produced.

V shed 0 bases and J 0 bases; nucleotides not matched to a gene: 11. This CDR3 is built from 19 residues. The germline CDR1 and CDR2 sequences are DFQATT and SNEGSKA (reference sequence). Unique molecular identifiers were used to barcode this TCRbeta library. TCRdb reprocessed the PCR reads via MiXCR and lists one record per CDR3 protein. Here the sample spans about 220,000 distinct CDR3 sequences, approximately 19% being singletons. This receptor was identified in a male patient aged 2 to 9 who had a stem cell transplant for acute lymphoblastic leukemia, so the T cells may come from the graft donor. The specimen was PBMCs, mostly from graft donor cells, collected 360 days after TCRalphabeta/CD19-depleted stem cell transplant. The V gene is TRBV20-1, the J gene TRBJ2-7; 13 bases are shared with TRBD2. The CDR3 DNA sequence: TGCAGTGCTAGAGAGGCAGGACTAGCGGGGGCAAAGAGCTCCTACGAGCAGTACTTC. Its translation: CSAREAGLAGAKSSYEQYF.